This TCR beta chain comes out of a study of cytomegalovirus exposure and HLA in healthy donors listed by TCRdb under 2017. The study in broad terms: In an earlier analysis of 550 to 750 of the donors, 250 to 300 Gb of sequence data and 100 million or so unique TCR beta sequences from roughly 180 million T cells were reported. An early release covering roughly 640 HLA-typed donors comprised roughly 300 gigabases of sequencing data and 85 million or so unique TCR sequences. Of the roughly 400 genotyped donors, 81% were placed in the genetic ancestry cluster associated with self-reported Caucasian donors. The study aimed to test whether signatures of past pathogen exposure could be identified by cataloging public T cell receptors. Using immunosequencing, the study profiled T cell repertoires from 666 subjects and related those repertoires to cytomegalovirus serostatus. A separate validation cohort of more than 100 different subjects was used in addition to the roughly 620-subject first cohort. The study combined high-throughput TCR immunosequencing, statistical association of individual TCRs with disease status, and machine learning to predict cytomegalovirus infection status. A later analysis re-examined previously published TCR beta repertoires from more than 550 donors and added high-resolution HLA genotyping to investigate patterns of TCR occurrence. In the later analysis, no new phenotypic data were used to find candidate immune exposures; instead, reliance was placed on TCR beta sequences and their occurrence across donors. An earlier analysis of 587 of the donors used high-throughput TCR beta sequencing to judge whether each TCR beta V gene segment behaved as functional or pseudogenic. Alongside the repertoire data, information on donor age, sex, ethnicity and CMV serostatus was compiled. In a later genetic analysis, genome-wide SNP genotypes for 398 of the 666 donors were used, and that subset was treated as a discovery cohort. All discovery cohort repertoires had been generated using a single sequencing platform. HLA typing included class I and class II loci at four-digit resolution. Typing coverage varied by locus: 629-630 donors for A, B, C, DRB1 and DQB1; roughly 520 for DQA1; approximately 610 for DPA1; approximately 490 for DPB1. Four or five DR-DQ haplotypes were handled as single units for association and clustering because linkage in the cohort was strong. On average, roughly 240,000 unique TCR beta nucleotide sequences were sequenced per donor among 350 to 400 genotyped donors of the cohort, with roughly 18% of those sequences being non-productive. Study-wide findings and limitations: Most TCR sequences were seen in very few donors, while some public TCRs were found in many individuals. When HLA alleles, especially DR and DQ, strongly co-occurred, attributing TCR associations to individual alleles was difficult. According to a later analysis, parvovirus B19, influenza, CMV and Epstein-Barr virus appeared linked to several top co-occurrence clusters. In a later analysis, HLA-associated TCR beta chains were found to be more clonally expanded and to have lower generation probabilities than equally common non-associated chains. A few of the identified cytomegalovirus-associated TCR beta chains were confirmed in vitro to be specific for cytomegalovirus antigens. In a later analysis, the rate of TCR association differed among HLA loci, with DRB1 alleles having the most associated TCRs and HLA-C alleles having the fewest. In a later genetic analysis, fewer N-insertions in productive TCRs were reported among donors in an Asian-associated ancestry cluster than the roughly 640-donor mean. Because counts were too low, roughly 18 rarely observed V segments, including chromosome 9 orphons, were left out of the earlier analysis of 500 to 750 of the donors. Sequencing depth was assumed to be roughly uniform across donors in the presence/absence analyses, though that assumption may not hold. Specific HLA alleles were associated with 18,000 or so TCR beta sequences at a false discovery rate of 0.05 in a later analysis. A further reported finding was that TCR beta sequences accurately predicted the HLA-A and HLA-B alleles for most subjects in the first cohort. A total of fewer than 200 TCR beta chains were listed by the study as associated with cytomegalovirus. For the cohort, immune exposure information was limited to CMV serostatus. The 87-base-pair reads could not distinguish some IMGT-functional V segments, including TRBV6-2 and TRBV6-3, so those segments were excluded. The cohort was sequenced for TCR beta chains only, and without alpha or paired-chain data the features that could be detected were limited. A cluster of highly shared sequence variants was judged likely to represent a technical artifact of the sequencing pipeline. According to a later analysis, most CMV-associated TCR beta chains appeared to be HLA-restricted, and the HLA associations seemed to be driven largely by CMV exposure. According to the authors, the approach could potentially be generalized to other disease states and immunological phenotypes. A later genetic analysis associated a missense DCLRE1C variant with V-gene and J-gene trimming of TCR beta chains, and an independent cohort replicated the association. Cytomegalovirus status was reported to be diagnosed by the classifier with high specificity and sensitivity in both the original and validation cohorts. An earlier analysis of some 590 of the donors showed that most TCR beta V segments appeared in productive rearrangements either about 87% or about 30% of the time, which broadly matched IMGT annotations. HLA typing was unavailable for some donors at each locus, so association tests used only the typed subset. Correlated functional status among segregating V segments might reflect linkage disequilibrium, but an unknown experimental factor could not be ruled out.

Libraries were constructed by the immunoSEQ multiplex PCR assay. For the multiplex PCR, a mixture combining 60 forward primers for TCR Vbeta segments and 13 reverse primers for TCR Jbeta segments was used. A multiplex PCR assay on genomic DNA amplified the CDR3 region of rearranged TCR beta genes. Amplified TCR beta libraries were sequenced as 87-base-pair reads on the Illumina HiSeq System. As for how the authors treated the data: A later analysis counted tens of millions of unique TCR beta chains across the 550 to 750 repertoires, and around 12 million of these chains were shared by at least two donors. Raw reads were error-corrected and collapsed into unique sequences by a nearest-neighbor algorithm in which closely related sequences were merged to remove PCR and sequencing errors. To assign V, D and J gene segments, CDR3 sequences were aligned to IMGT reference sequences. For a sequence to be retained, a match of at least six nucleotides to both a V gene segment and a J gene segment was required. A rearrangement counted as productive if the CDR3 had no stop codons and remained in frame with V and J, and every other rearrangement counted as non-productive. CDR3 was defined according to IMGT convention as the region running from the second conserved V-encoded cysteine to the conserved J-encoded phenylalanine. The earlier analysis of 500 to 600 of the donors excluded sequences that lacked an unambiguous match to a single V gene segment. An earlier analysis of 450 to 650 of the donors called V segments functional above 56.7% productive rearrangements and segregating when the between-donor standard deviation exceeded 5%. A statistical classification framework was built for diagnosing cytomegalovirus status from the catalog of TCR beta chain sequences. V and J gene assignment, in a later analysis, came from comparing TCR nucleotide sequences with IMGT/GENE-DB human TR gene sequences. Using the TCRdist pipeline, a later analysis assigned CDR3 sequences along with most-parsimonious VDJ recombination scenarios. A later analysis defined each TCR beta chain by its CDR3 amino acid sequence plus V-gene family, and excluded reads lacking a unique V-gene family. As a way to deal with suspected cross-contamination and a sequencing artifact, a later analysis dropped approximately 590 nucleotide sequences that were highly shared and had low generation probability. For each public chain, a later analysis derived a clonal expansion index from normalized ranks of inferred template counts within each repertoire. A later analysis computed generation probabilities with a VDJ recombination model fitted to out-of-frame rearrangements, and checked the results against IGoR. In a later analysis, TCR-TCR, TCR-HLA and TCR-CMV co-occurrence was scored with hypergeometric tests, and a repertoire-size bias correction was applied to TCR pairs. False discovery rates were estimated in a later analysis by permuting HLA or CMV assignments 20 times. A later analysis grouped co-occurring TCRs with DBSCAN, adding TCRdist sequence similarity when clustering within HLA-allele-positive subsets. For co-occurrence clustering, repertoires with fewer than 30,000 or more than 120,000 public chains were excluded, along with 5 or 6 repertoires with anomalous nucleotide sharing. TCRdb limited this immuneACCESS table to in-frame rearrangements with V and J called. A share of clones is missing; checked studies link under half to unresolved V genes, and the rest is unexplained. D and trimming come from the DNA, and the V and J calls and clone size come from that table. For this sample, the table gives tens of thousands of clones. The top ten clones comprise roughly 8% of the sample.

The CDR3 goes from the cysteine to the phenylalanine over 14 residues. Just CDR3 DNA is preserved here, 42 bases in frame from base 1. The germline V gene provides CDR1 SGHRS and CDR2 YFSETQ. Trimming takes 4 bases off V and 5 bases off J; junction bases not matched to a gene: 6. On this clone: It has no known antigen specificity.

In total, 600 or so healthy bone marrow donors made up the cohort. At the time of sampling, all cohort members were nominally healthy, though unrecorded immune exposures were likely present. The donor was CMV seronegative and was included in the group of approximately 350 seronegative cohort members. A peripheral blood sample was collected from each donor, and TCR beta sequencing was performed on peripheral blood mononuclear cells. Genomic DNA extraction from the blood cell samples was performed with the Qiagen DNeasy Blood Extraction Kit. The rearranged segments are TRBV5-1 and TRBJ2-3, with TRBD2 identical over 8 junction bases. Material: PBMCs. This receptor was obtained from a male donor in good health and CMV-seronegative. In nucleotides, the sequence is TGCGCCAGCAGCGGCGGGAGGCCGGGAGATACGCAGTATTTT. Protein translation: CASSGGRPGDTQYF. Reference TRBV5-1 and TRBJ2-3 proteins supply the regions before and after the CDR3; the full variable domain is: KAGVTQTPRYLIKTRGQQVTLSCSPISGHRSVSWYQQTPGQGLQFLFEYFSETQRNKGNFPGRFSGRQFSNSRSEMNVSTLELGDSALYLCASSGGRPGDTQYFGPGTRLTVL.